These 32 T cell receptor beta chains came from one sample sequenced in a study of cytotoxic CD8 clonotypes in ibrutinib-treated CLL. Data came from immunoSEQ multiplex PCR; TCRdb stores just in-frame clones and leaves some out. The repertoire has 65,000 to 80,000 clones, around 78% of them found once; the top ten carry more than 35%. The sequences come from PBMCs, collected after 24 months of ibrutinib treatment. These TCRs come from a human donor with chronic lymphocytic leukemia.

DNA of the CDR3: TGTGCCAGCAGTCCCCTGGACAGGGGGAACACTGAAGCTTTCTTT. This gives the protein CASSPLDRGNTEAFF. The chain joins TRBV28 to TRBJ1-1; 9 bases map to TRBD1. V shed 5 bases and J 1 base; nucleotides not matched to a gene: 5. The CDR3 is 15 residues long. In germline, CDR1 is MDHEN, CDR2 SYDVKM.

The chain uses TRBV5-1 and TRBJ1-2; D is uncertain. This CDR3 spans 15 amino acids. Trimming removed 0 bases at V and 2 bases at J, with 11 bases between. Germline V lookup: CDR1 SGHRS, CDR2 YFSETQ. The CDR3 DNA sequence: TGCGCCAGCAGCTTGGCCGCACCTCGGAACTATGGCTACACCTTC. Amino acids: CASSLAAPRNYGYTF. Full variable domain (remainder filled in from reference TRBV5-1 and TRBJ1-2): KAGVTQTPRYLIKTRGQQVTLSCSPISGHRSVSWYQQTPGQGLQFLFEYFSETQRNKGNFPGRFSGRQFSNSRSEMNVSTLELGDSALYLCASSLAAPRNYGYTFGSGTRLTVV.

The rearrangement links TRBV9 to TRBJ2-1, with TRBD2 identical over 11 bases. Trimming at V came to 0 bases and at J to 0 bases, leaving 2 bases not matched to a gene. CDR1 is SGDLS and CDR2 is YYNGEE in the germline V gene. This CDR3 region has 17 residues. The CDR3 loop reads CASSVGTSGSSYNEQFF. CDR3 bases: TGTGCCAGCAGCGTAGGTACTAGCGGGAGCTCCTACAATGAGCAGTTCTTC.

The CDR3 bases are TGTGCCAGCAGCGTAGGTGGGGGGTTGGGGACCTACGAGCAGTACTTC. Translating it yields CASSVGGGLGTYEQYF. The chain couples TRBV9 to TRBJ2-7; a weak D match, TRBD2 (6 bases). Germline values: CDR1 SGDLS, CDR2 YYNGEE. With 0 bases removed from V and 2 bases from J, the gap between germline ends came to 15 bases. This CDR3 has 16 amino acids.

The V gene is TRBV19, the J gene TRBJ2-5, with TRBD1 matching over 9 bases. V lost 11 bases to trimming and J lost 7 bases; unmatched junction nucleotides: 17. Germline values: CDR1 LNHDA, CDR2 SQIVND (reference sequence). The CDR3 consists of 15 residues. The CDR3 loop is CALVDRGLPKRTQYF. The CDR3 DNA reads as TGTGCCTTGGTGGACAGGGGCCTTCCCAAGAGGACCCAGTACTTC.

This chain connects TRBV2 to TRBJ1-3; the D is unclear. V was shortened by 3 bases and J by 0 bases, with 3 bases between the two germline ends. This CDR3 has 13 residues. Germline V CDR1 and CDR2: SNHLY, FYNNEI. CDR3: CASSDTSGNTIYF. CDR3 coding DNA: TGTGCCAGCAGTGATACCTCTGGAAACACCATATATTTT.

The CDR3 spells CASSIWDRSQETQYF. CDR3 sequence (DNA): TGTGCCAGTAGTATATGGGACAGGAGCCAAGAGACCCAGTACTTC. V is TRBV19 and J is TRBJ2-5; TRBD1 aligns across 8 bases. V lost 2 bases and J lost 1; bases outside the gene matches: 3. The length of the CDR3 is 15 residues. Germline lookup yields CDR1 LNHDA and CDR2 SQIVND (reference sequence).

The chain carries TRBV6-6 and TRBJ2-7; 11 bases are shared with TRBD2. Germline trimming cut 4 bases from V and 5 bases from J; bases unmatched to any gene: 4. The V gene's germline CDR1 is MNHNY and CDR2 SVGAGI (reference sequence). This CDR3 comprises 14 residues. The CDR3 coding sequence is TGTGCCAGCAGTTCCTTACTAGCGGGAGACGAGCAGTACTTC. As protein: CASSSLLAGDEQYF.

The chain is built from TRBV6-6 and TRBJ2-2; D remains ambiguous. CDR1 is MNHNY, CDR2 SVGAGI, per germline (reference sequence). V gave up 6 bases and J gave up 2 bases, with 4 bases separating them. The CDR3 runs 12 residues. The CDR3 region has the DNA TGTGCCAGCAGCTCCAACACCGGGGAGCTGTTTTTT. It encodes CASSSNTGELFF.

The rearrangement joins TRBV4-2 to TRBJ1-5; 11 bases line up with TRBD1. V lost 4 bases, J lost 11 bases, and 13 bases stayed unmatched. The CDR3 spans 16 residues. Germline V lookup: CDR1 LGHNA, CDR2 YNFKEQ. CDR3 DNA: TGTGCCAGCAGCCCCACTGGACAGGGGGCGGGTATTGCCCAGCATTTT. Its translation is CASSPTGQGAGIAQHF.

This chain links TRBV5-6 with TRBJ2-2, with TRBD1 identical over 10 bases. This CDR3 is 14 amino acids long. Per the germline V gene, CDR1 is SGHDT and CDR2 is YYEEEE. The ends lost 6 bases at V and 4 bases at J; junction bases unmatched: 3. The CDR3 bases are TGTGCCAGCACCGGGACAGGGGTCACCGGGGAGCTGTTTTTT. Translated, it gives CASTGTGVTGELFF.

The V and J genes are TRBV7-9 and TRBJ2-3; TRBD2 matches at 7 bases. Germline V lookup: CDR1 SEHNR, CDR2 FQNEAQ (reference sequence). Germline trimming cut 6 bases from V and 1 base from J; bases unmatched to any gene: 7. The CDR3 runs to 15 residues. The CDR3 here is CASSPRTRRTDTQYF. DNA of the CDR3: TGTGCCAGCAGTCCTAGGACTAGACGCACAGATACGCAGTATTTT.

CDR3 sequence: CASSASTANTEAFF. CDR3 sequence (DNA): TGTGCCAGCAGCGCCTCAACAGCGAACACTGAAGCTTTCTTT. This sequence joins TRBV5-4 and TRBJ1-1; no definite D call. V gave up 4 bases and J gave up 1 base, with 11 bases separating them. Germline CDR1 and CDR2: SGHNT and YYREEE (reference sequence). The CDR3 sequence is 14 residues long.

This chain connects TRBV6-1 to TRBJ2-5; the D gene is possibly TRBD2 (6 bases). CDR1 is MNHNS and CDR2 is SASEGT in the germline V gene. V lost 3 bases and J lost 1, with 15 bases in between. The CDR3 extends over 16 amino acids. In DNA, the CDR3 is TGTGCCAGCAGTGAGGGCCCGGGACTCTCCCAAGAGACCCAGTACTTC. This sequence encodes CASSEGPGLSQETQYF.

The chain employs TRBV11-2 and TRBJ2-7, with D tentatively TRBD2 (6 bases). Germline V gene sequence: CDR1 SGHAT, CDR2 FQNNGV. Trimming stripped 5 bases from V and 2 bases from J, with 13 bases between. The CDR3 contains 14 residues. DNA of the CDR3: TGTGCCAGCAGCCTGGGACTGACCACCTACGAGCAGTACTTC. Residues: CASSLGLTTYEQYF. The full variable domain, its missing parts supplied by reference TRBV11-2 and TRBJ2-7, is EAGVAQSPRYKIIEKRQSVAFWCNPISGHATLYWYQQILGQGPKLLIQFQNNGVVDDSQLPKDRFSAERLKGVDSTLKIQPAKLEDSAVYLCASSLGLTTYEQYFGPGTRLTVT.

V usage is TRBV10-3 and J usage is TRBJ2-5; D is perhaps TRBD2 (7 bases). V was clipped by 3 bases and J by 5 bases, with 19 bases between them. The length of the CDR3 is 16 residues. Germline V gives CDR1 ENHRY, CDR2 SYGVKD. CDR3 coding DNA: TGTGCCATCAGTGACCTACAGGGAGGGTTGGGGGAGACCCAGTACTTC. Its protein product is CAISDLQGGLGETQYF.

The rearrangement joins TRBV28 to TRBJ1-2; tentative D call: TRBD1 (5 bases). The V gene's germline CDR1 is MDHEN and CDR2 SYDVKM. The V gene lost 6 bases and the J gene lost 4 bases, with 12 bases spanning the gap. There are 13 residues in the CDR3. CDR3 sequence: CASRPGPSYGYTF. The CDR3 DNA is TGTGCCAGCAGACCGGGACCGAGCTATGGCTACACCTTC.

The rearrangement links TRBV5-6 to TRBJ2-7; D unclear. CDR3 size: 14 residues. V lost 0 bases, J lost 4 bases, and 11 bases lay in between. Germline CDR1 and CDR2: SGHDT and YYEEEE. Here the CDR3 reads CASSLGLTEYEQYF. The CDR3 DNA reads TGTGCCAGCAGCTTGGGCCTCACGGAGTACGAGCAGTACTTC. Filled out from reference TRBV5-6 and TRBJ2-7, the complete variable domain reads DAGVTQSPTHLIKTRGQQVTLRCSPKSGHDTVSWYQQALGQGPQFIFQYYEEEERQRGNFPDRFSGHQFPNYSSELNVNALLLGDSALYLCASSLGLTEYEQYFGPGTRLTVT.

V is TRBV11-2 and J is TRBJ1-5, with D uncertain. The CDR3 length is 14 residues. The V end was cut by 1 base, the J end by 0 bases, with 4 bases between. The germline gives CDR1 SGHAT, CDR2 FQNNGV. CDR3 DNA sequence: TGTGCCAGCAGCTTAGGTCCTAGCAATCAGCCCCAGCATTTT. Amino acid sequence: CASSLGPSNQPQHF.

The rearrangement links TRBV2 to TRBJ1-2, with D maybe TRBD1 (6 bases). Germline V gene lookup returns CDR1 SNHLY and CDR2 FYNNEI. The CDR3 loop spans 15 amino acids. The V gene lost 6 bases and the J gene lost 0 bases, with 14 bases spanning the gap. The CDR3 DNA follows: TGTGCCAGCAGAGAGGACAGAATTTCTAACTATGGCTACACCTTC. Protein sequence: CASREDRISNYGYTF.

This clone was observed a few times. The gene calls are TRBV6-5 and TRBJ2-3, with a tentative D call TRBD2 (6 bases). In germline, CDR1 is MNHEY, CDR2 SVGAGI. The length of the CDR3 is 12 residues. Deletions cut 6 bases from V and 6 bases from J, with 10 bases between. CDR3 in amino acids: CASSRGGDTQYF. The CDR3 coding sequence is TGTGCCAGCAGCCGGGGAGGTGATACGCAGTATTTT.

The CDR3 nucleotides are TGTGCCAGTAGTACGGGACTAGCGGACTACGAGCAGTACTTC. Protein product: CASSTGLADYEQYF. V usage is TRBV19 and J usage is TRBJ2-7; 11 nucleotides match TRBD2. V shed 4 bases, J shed 3 bases, and the junction held 2 bases outside the gene matches. CDR3 size: 14 residues. The germline CDR1 and CDR2 sequences are LNHDA and SQIVND (reference sequence).

CDR3 in DNA: TGTGCCAGCAGAGCCGAGTCACAGGGTCCCTATGGCTACACCTTC. Encoded protein: CASRAESQGPYGYTF. This chain links TRBV28 with TRBJ1-2, with a possible D match to TRBD1 (6 bases). Trimming shortened V by 6 bases and J by 4 bases, and 18 bases separated the two germline ends. Germline V gene lookup returns CDR1 MDHEN and CDR2 SYDVKM. This CDR3 contains 15 residues.

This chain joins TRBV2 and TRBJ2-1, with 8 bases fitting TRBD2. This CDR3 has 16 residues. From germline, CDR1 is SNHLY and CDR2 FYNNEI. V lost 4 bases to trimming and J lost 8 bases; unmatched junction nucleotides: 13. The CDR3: CASSALAGSLLDEQFF. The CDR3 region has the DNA TGTGCCAGCAGTGCCCTAGCGGGTTCACTACTGGATGAGCAGTTCTTC.

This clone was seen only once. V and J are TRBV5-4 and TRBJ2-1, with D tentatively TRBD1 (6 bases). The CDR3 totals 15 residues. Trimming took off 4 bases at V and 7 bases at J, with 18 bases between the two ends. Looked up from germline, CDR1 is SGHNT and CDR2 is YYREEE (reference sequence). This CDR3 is CASSLPGHTSNEQFF. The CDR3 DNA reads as TGTGCCAGCAGCCTACCGGGACACACCTCGAATGAGCAGTTCTTC.

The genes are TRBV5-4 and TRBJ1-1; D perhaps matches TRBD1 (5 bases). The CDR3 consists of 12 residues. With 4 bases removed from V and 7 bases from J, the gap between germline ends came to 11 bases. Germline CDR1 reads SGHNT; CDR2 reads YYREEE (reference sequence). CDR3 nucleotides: TGTGCCAGCAGCAATCAGGGTTATGAAGCTTTCTTT. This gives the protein CASSNQGYEAFF.

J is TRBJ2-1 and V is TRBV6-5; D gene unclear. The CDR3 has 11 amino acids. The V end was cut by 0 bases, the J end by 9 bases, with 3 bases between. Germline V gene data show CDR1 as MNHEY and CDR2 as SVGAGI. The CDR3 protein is CASSYSSEQFF. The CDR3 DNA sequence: TGTGCCAGCAGTTACTCTTCTGAGCAGTTCTTC.

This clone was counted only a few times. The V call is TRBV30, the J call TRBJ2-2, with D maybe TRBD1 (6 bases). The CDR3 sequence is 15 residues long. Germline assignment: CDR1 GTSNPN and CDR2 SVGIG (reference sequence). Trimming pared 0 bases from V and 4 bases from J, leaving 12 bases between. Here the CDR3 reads CAWSVPSGVTGELFF. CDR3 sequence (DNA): TGTGCCTGGAGTGTACCGTCAGGGGTCACCGGGGAGCTGTTTTTT.

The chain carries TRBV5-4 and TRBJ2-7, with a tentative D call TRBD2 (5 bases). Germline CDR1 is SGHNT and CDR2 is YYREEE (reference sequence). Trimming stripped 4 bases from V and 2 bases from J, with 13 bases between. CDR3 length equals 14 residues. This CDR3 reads CASSAGVGAYEQYF. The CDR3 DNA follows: TGTGCCAGCAGCGCCGGGGTGGGCGCCTACGAGCAGTACTTC.

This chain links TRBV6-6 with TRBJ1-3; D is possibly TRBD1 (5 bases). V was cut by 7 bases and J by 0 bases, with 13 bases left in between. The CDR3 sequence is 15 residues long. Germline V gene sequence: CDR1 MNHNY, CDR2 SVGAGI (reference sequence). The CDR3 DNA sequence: TGTGCCAGCACCGGGACTGGGAACTCTGGAAACACCATATATTTT. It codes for CASTGTGNSGNTIYF.

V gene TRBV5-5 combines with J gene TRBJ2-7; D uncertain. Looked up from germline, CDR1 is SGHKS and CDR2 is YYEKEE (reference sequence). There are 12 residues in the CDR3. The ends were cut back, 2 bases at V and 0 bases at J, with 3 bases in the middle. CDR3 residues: CASSLASYEQYF. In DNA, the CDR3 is TGTGCCAGCAGCTTAGCCTCCTACGAGCAGTACTTC. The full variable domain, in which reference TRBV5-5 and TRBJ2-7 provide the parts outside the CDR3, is DAGVTQSPTHLIKTRGQQVTLRCSPISGHKSVSWYQQVLGQGPQFIFQYYEKEERGRGNFPDRFSARQFPNYSSELNVNALLLGDSALYLCASSLASYEQYFGPGTRLTVT.

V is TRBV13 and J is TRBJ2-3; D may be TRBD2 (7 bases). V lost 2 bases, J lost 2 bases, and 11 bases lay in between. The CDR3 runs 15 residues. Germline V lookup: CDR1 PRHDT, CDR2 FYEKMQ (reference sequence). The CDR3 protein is CASSLRGGPTDTQYF. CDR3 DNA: TGTGCCAGCAGCTTACGCGGGGGCCCCACAGATACGCAGTATTTT.